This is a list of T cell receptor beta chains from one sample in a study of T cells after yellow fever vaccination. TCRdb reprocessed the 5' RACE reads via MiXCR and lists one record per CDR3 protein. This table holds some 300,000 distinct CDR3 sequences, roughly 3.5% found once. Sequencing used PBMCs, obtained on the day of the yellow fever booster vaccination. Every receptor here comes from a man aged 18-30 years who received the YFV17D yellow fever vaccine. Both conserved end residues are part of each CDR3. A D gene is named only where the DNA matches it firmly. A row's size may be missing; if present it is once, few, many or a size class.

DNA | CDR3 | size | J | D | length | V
TGTGCCAGCAGCATCCAGGGCGGCGGGAATTCACCCCTCCACTTT | CASSIQGGGNSPLHF | NA | TRBJ1-6 | NA | 15 | TRBV7-2
TGCGCCAGCAGCCTCCAAACTAGCGGGGTCTACAATGAGCAGTTCTTC | CASSLQTSGVYNEQFF | many | TRBJ2-1 | TRBD2 | 16 | TRBV5-1
TGTGCCAGCACCAGGACAGGGATGAACACTGAAGCTTTCTTT | CASTRTGMNTEAFF | NA | TRBJ1-1 | TRBD1 | 14 | TRBV7-2
TGTGCCAGCAGCTCGGCGGTTGCCGGGGAGCTGTTTTTT | CASSSAVAGELFF | many | TRBJ2-2 | NA | 13 | TRBV11-1
TGTGCCAGCAGGGGTGGACAGGACAATGAGCAGTTCTTC | CASRGGQDNEQFF | many | TRBJ2-1 | TRBD1 | 13 | TRBV28
TGTGCCAGCAGTTATTCCCCACCGCCCGGGCTGAACACTGAAGCTTTCTTT | CASSYSPPPGLNTEAFF | few | TRBJ1-1 | NA | 17 | TRBV6-5
TGCAGCGCCACGGACAGGACTGAAGCTTTCTTT | CSATDRTEAFF | NA | TRBJ1-1 | TRBD1 | 11 | TRBV29-1
TGCGCCAGCAGCCCGGGAGACAGGTGGGGGGCCAAAAACATTCAGTACTTC | CASSPGDRWGAKNIQYF | NA | TRBJ2-4 | NA | 17 | TRBV5-1
TGTGCCAGCAGTTACCCGAGTAGGACTAGCAGAGGGGAGACCCAGTACTTC | CASSYPSRTSRGETQYF | many | TRBJ2-5 | TRBD2 | 17 | TRBV6-2/TRBV6-3
TGCGCCAGCAGCCAAGGGGTCTACAATGAGCAGTTCTTC | CASSQGVYNEQFF | few | TRBJ2-1 | NA | 13 | TRBV4-3
TGTGCCAGCAGCCTTAGTGTGGGGACCCAGTACTTC | CASSLSVGTQYF | many | TRBJ2-5 | NA | 12 | TRBV7-9
TGTGCCAGCAGTTTGGGCACTGCCTCCCAAGAGACCCAGTACTTC | CASSLGTASQETQYF | many | TRBJ2-5 | NA | 15 | TRBV12-3/TRBV12-4
TGCGCCAGCTCGGTCGGCGGACGAGGGGGAGAGACCCAGTACTTC | CASSVGGRGGETQYF | many | TRBJ2-5 | NA | 15 | TRBV5-1
TGCGCCAGCAGCTTGGCACTACCAGATACGCAGTATTTT | CASSLALPDTQYF | many | TRBJ2-3 | NA | 13 | TRBV5-1
TGTACCGGGGCGGGGACTAGCACAGATACGCAGTATTTT | CTGAGTSTDTQYF | many | TRBJ2-3 | NA | 13 | TRBV7-9
TGTGCCAGTCGAATGGAGACCCAGTACTTC | CASRMETQYF | NA | TRBJ2-5 | NA | 10 | TRBV5-8
TGCGCCAGCAGTCTCTGGACTAAGGAAGAGACCCAGTACTTC | CASSLWTKEETQYF | few | TRBJ2-5 | NA | 14 | TRBV4-3
TGTGCCAGCAGAAGCGGGGGGGCCCAAGAGACCCAGTACTTC | CASRSGGAQETQYF | many | TRBJ2-5 | TRBD2 | 14 | TRBV28
TGCGCCAGCACGCCGCCCCCGTACACCCTACCCGGGGAGCTGTTTTTT | CASTPPPYTLPGELFF | few | TRBJ2-2 | NA | 16 | TRBV5-1
TGTGCCAGCAGCCAGCATGAGGGGGCCGGCGAGCAGTACTTC | CASSQHEGAGEQYF | many | TRBJ2-7 | TRBD1 | 14 | TRBV3-1
TGTGCCACCAGTGACCCGGACAGGGGCAGCGGGGAGCTGTTTTTT | CATSDPDRGSGELFF | many | TRBJ2-2 | TRBD1 | 15 | TRBV24-1
TGCAGTGCTACCTCTGGGGTGAACACTGAAGCTTTCTTT | CSATSGVNTEAFF | many | TRBJ1-1 | NA | 13 | TRBV20-1
TGTGCCAGTAGTATTCGTTGGACGACAGGGCCCTCCAACTATGGCTACACCTTC | CASSIRWTTGPSNYGYTF | few | TRBJ1-2 | TRBD1 | 18 | TRBV19
TGTGCCAGCAGTTTCCAGCGGGGGATGGATACGCAGTATTTT | CASSFQRGMDTQYF | many | TRBJ2-3 | TRBD2 | 14 | TRBV28
TGTGCCAGCAGCCAAGGGACAGATGAAGCTTTCTTT | CASSQGTDEAFF | NA | TRBJ1-1 | NA | 12 | TRBV14
TGTGCCAGCAGCTCAACATGGAACACTGAAGCTTTCTTT | CASSSTWNTEAFF | few | TRBJ1-1 | NA | 13 | TRBV7-2
TGTGCCAGCAGCCCTCAGGGGGTCACCGGGGAGCTGTTTTTT | CASSPQGVTGELFF | many | TRBJ2-2 | TRBD1 | 14 | TRBV12-3/TRBV12-4
TGTGCCAGCAGCTTATTCGGGTTGGCGGGCTACACCTTC | CASSLFGLAGYTF | NA | TRBJ1-2 | NA | 13 | TRBV7-2
TGTGCCAGCAGTTACTCGAGGCAGGCCGAAGGAAACACTGAAGCTTTCTTT | CASSYSRQAEGNTEAFF | few | TRBJ1-1 | NA | 17 | TRBV6-5
TGTGCCAGCAGCCAGGGGACCGATTATTACAATGAGCAGTTCTTC | CASSQGTDYYNEQFF | NA | TRBJ2-1 | NA | 15 | TRBV9
TGCGCCAGCAGCCCCCCGGGGCCTTGGTATCTGGATGAGCAGTTCTTC | CASSPPGPWYLDEQFF | many | TRBJ2-1 | NA | 16 | TRBV5-1
TGCGCCAGCAGCCAAGAAGGGGTGAGCTATGGCTACACCTTC | CASSQEGVSYGYTF | few | TRBJ1-2 | NA | 14 | TRBV4-1
TGTGCCAGCCTCGACAGGGTGAACACCGGGGAGCTGTTTTTT | CASLDRVNTGELFF | NA | TRBJ2-2 | TRBD1 | 14 | TRBV6-5
TGTGCCAGCAGCACCTCCGGGACCGGAAACTACGAGCAGTACTTC | CASSTSGTGNYEQYF | few | TRBJ2-7 | NA | 15 | TRBV5-4
TGCGCCAGCAGCCAGGGACATCCACCCGGCACCGGGGAGCTGTTTTTT | CASSQGHPPGTGELFF | NA | TRBJ2-2 | NA | 16 | TRBV4-3
TGTGCCACCAGTGATTTGGCTGATACGCAGTATTTT | CATSDLADTQYF | few | TRBJ2-3 | NA | 12 | TRBV24-1
TGTGCCAGCAGCGTAGCTCCAGGGAATTACGAGCAGTACTTC | CASSVAPGNYEQYF | NA | TRBJ2-7 | NA | 14 | TRBV9
TGTGCCAGCGGGATTATGGACAGGGAAGACTCTGGGGCCAACGTCCTGACTTTC | CASGIMDREDSGANVLTF | many | TRBJ2-6 | NA | 18 | TRBV21-1
TGCGCCAGCAGCCAAGGGTGGGTGGGGCCGACCACAGATACGCAGTATTTT | CASSQGWVGPTTDTQYF | many | TRBJ2-3 | NA | 17 | TRBV4-3
TGTGCCAGCACGGAGCTCACTGAAGCTTTCTTT | CASTELTEAFF | many | TRBJ1-1 | NA | 11 | TRBV7-2
TGTGCCAGCAGTTTACAAAGTAACACTGAAGCTTTCTTT | CASSLQSNTEAFF | many | TRBJ1-1 | NA | 13 | TRBV12-3/TRBV12-4
TGTGCCTGGAGAGTCTGGAGACAAACCCACTCTGGGGGCAACGTCCTGTCTTTC | CAWRVWRQTHSGGNVLSF | NA | TRBJ2-6 | NA | 18 | TRBV30